The 7 T cell receptor beta chains reported below all come from one sample, sequenced in a study of T cells in Graves' hyperthyroidism and ophthalmopathy. TCR beta CDR3 regions were amplified from RNA. The study used the HTBI primer set for a first-round RT-PCR of the TCR CDR3. Using its own MiXCR run on the multiplex PCR reads, TCRdb lists one record per CDR3 protein. The profile covers roughly 300,000 distinct CDR3 sequences, with around 20% appearing a single time and around half taken by the ten largest. Specimen: blood. The receptor set was obtained from a woman aged 45 to 65 with Graves' hyperthyroidism.

This chain uses TRBV29-1 with TRBJ1-2, with 10 bases aligning to TRBD1. J lost 6 bases, V lost 6 bases, and 13 bases had no gene match. The CDR3 loop spans 15 amino acids. CDR1 is SQVTM and CDR2 is ANQGSEA in the germline V gene. CDR3 protein: CSVNLGTGAPNGYTF. The CDR3 nucleotides read TGCAGCGTCAATCTAGGGACAGGGGCACCCAATGGCTACACCTTC.

This chain uses TRBV7-2 with TRBJ2-7; 7 nucleotides align to TRBD1. CDR1 is SGHTA, CDR2 FQGNSA, per germline. CDR3 length equals 15 residues. Unmatched junction bases numbered 5, after V lost 1 base and J lost 2 bases. As DNA, the CDR3 is TGTGCCAGCAGCTTAGACTGGCAGGGGGCCTACGAGCAGTACTTC. It yields the protein CASSLDWQGAYEQYF.

This clonotype was recorded a few times. V and J are TRBV28 and TRBJ1-6, with 7 nucleotides matching TRBD1. Germline CDR1 and CDR2: MDHEN and SYDVKM. This CDR3 contains 15 residues. The J segment lost 9 bases and the V segment lost 4 bases, leaving 9 bases of the junction unmatched. CDR3: CASSSYDRVSSPLHF. The DNA for the CDR3 is TGTGCCAGCAGTTCGTACGACAGGGTTAGTTCACCCCTCCACTTT.

The rearrangement joins TRBV27 to TRBJ2-7; the D gene could be TRBD1 or TRBD2 (5 bases each). The CDR3 is 14 amino acids. The V gene's germline CDR1 is MNHEY and CDR2 SMNVEV (reference sequence). Trimming took off 3 bases at V and 6 bases at J, with 15 bases between the two ends. The chain's CDR3 is CASSLRGAPGEQYF. Written as DNA, the CDR3 is TGTGCCAGCAGTTTGAGGGGCGCCCCCGGCGAGCAGTACTTC.

This clonotype was seen at least ten times. V gene TRBV11-2 combines with J gene TRBJ2-3, with D possibly TRBD2 on 6 matching bases. Germline V gives CDR1 SGHAT, CDR2 FQNNGV. The CDR3 covers 16 residues. The ends were cut back, 5 bases at V and 0 bases at J, with 15 bases in the middle. The CDR3 spells CASSPRLVTSTDTQYF. DNA for the CDR3: TGTGCCAGCAGCCCCCGACTAGTTACGAGCACAGATACGCAGTATTTT.

CDR3 loop: CASSLGPKGATTGNTIYF. CDR3 DNA sequence: TGTGCCAGCAGTTTAGGTCCCAAAGGGGCAACGACTGGAAACACCATATATTTT. The chain has TRBV28 and TRBJ1-3, with D perhaps TRBD1 (5 bases). Germline-derived CDR1 and CDR2 are MDHEN and SYDVKM. The CDR3 covers 18 residues. Trimming removed 2 bases from V and 2 bases from J, with 19 bases in between.

The V and J genes are TRBV15 and TRBJ2-1; D may be TRBD1 (7 bases). Trimming stripped 1 base from V and 2 bases from J, with 12 bases between. There are 16 residues in the CDR3. CDR1 and CDR2 (germline): LNHNV, YYDKDF (reference sequence). CDR3 DNA: TGTGCCACCAGCAGAGGGTCAGGGGGGACCTACAATGAGCAGTTCTTC. As protein: CATSRGSGGTYNEQFF.